These 7 T cell receptor beta chains were all obtained from the same sample, sequenced in a study of T cells expressing NK-cell markers. Each CDR3 protein gets one entry in TCRdb, which reprocessed the 5' RACE reads and gives no DNA. In all, the sample yields hundreds of thousands of distinct CDR3 sequences. The sample comprised blood T cells: a sorted CD56 or NKG2C T cell subset, CD4+ or CD8+ T cells, or bulk PBMC T cells (not recorded which). The receptors here all came from a woman aged 18-69 years in good health.

CDR3 loop: CSASGLAGITDTQYF. V usage is TRBV20-1 and J usage is TRBJ2-3; TCRdb returns TRBD2, unconfirmable since there is no DNA. Per the germline V gene, CDR1 is DFQATT and CDR2 is SNEGSKA (reference sequence). The CDR3 loop spans 15 amino acids.

The chain's CDR3 is CASRTSSQRGSYEQYF. The chain has TRBV7-9 and TRBJ2-7; TCRdb picks TRBD2, but there is no DNA to check that call. This CDR3 comprises 16 residues. The germline V gene has CDR1 SEHNR and CDR2 FQNEAQ (reference sequence).

The genes are TRBV6-5 and TRBJ1-5; TCRdb gives TRBD1 as the D gene, but with no DNA this cannot be confirmed. The CDR3 is 15 amino acids. Germline CDR1 MNHEY, CDR2 SVGAGI. The CDR3 spells CASSWTGAENQPQHF.

The chain joins TRBV7-2 to TRBJ1-4; lacking DNA, the TRBD1 call made by TCRdb goes unchecked. This CDR3 contains 16 residues. CDR1 SGHTA and CDR2 FQGNSA come from the germline V gene. The CDR3 sequence is CASSRDRGASNEKLFF.

This CDR3 is CASSGTGSEAFF. The chain joins TRBV18 to TRBJ1-1; TCRdb's assignment of TRBD1 cannot be checked, as there is no DNA. The V gene's germline CDR1 is KGHSH and CDR2 LQKENI. The CDR3 runs 12 residues. Drawing the rest from reference TRBV18 and TRBJ1-1, the complete variable domain is NAGVMQNPRHLVRRRGQEARLRCSPMKGHSHVYWYRQLPEEGLKFMVYLQKENIIDESGMPKERFSAEFPKEGPSILRIQQVVRGDSAAYFCASSGTGSEAFFGQGTRLTVV.

J is TRBJ2-5 and V is TRBV12-3 or TRBV12-4; TCRdb indicates TRBD1, and absent DNA this call remains unverified. The CDR3 loop spans 12 amino acids. CDR3 amino acids: CASSQGEKTQYF.

This sequence joins TRBV24-1 and TRBJ2-2; with no DNA, the TCRdb D assignment of TRBD2 cannot be verified. The CDR3 sequence is 20 residues long. The germline gives CDR1 KGHDR, CDR2 SFDVKD. The CDR3 loop is CATRGEVGLAGLANTGELFF.